Shown below are 25 T cell receptor beta chains from a single sample sequenced in a study of shared clonotypes between healthy human individuals. The assay was immunoSEQ multiplex PCR, and TCRdb's table has in-frame clones only and misses some. The repertoire holds 400,000 to 600,000 clones, with more than 75% as singletons. Sequenced: PBMCs. Receptor source: a woman aged 40 to 50 in good health. Some clones in this sample may be carry-over from other donors' samples.

This clone was counted between two and nine times. The chain recombines TRBV10-1 with TRBJ1-1; tentative D call: TRBD1 (5 bases). The CDR3 sequence is 13 residues long. Trimming removed 6 bases from V and 6 bases from J, with 14 bases in between. Per the germline V gene, CDR1 is WNHNN and CDR2 is SYGVQD (reference sequence). The CDR3 is CASSPTLGAEAFF. The CDR3 DNA sequence: TGCGCCAGCAGCCCCACGTTGGGGGCTGAAGCTTTCTTT.

This chain links TRBV15 with TRBJ2-7, with 9 bases lining up with TRBD2. The V and J ends lost 3 bases and 2 bases, in that order; junction bases with no gene match: 11. Germline CDR1 is LNHNV and CDR2 is YYDKDF (reference sequence). The CDR3 length is 17 residues. CDR3 bases: TGTGCCACCAGCAGTCCTGGAGGTAGCGGGAGAACCTACGAGCAGTACTTC. Residues: CATSSPGGSGRTYEQYF. The variable domain in full, with the rest retrieved from reference TRBV15 and TRBJ2-7, is DAMVIQNPRYQVTQFGKPVTLSCSQTLNHNVMYWYQQKSSQAPKLLFHYYDKDFNNEADTPDNFQSRRPNTSFCFLDIRSPGLGDTAMYLCATSSPGGSGRTYEQYFGPGTRLTVT.

This clone was observed a single time. Other DNA variants within this sample encode the same CDR3. The CDR3 DNA reads as TGTGCCAGCTCACGGACAGGCTCCTACAATGAGCAGTTCTTC. Its translation is CASSRTGSYNEQFF. The chain employs TRBV9 and TRBJ2-1, with 7 bases identical to TRBD1. V shed 7 bases, J shed 0 bases, and the junction held 4 bases outside the gene matches. The CDR3 is 14 residues long. Germline CDR1 SGDLS, CDR2 YYNGEE.

This chain joins TRBV28 and TRBJ2-2, with 10 bases lining up with TRBD2. Looked up from germline, CDR1 is MDHEN and CDR2 is SYDVKM. The CDR3 loop spans 14 amino acids. The junction had 7 bases not matched to a gene; V was cut back by 6 bases and J by 9 bases. The CDR3 DNA follows: TGTGCCAGCAGGCGGACTAGCGGCCACCGGGAGCTGTTTTTT. Its translation: CASRRTSGHRELFF.

The J gene is TRBJ1-1, the V gene TRBV7-2; D unclear. The CDR3 has 13 amino acids. V lost 2 bases and J 4 bases, leaving 8 bases between the germline ends. CDR1 and CDR2 (germline): SGHTA, FQGNSA. CDR3 coding DNA: TGTGCCAGCAGCTTATACGGGAGCACTGAAGCTTTCTTT. Its protein is CASSLYGSTEAFF.

This clone was seen only once. V is TRBV19 and J is TRBJ2-4; 9 bases fit TRBD1. V lost 6 bases, J lost 7 bases, and 4 bases stayed unmatched. The CDR3 runs to 13 residues. Germline CDR1 reads LNHDA; CDR2 reads SQIVND (reference sequence). The CDR3 region has the DNA TGTGCCAGTAGATCCACAGGGGGCAACATTCAGTACTTC. This gives the protein CASRSTGGNIQYF.

The chain employs TRBV6-6 and TRBJ2-2; 10 positions agree with TRBD1. The trim removed 7 bases at V and 7 bases at J, leaving 9 bases unmatched. CDR3 size: 15 residues. Germline CDR1 is MNHNY and CDR2 is SVGAGI (reference sequence). CDR3 amino acids: CASIKTGGVGGELFF. CDR3 sequence (DNA): TGTGCCAGCATTAAGACAGGGGGCGTCGGCGGGGAGCTGTTTTTT.

To note about this clone: This sample also contains other DNA sequences that code for the same CDR3. The chain recombines TRBV27 with TRBJ2-5; unclear D gene. From germline, CDR1 is MNHEY and CDR2 SMNVEV (reference sequence). The V end lost 2 bases, the J end lost 5 bases, and 3 bases lay between the germline ends. This CDR3 is 11 amino acids long. The DNA for the CDR3 is TGTGCCAGCAGTTTAGGGGAGACCCAGTACTTC. Translating gives CASSLGETQYF.

This sequence joins TRBV28 and TRBJ2-2; perhaps TRBD2 as D (7 bases). This CDR3 spans 15 amino acids. The V gene lost 8 bases and the J gene lost 1 base, with 14 bases spanning the gap. In germline, CDR1 is MDHEN, CDR2 SYDVKM. The CDR3 region is CASFNREGNTGELFF. CDR3 sequence (DNA): TGTGCCAGCTTCAACAGGGAGGGGAACACCGGGGAGCTGTTTTTT.

The chain combines TRBV30 with TRBJ2-3; tentatively, D is TRBD1 or TRBD2 (5 bases each). The CDR3 is 14 residues long. Looked up from germline, CDR1 is GTSNPN and CDR2 is SVGIG (reference sequence). V shed 8 bases and J shed 4 bases, with 19 bases lying between them. The CDR3 bases are TGTGCCGTAGACTTCGGTGGGGGAGCAGATACGCAGTATTTT. This codes for CAVDFGGGADTQYF.

This clone turned up a few times. In the same sample, other DNA sequences code for this CDR3. The CDR3 DNA follows: TGCGCCAGCAGCTTGGCCGCGAACACCGGGGAGCTGTTTTTT. The encoded protein is CASSLAANTGELFF. The chain recombines TRBV5-1 with TRBJ2-2, with no clear D. This CDR3 has 14 amino acids. Deletions cut 0 bases from V and 0 bases from J, with 3 bases between. Germline V gives CDR1 SGHRS, CDR2 YFSETQ.

V usage is TRBV5-4 and J usage is TRBJ2-7; tentative D call: TRBD2 (5 bases). This CDR3 has 13 amino acids. With 2 bases removed from V and 3 bases from J, the gap between germline ends came to 9 bases. In germline, CDR1 is SGHNT, CDR2 YYREEE (reference sequence). CDR3 residues: CASSFDGVYEQYF. CDR3 coding DNA: TGTGCCAGCAGCTTTGACGGGGTCTACGAGCAGTACTTC.

The V gene is TRBV5-1, the J gene TRBJ2-7; the D is unclear. This CDR3 comprises 13 residues. Trimming stripped 1 base from V and 5 bases from J, with 10 bases between. Germline CDR1 SGHRS, CDR2 YFSETQ. The CDR3 DNA sequence: TGCGCCAGCAGCTTGTGGGGTAAGAACGAGCAGTACTTC. This encodes CASSLWGKNEQYF.

Of note for this clone: At the DNA level, this CDR3 is encoded by other sequences in the same sample as well. The chain joins TRBV15 to TRBJ2-1, with D perhaps given as TRBD1 or TRBD2 (5 bases each). The V and J ends lost 1 base and 2 bases respectively, with 6 bases between them. This CDR3 is built from 14 residues. Germline V gene lookup returns CDR1 LNHNV and CDR2 YYDKDF (reference sequence). The CDR3 loop is CATSRGGTYNEQFF. DNA for the CDR3: TGTGCCACCAGCAGAGGGGGGACCTACAATGAGCAGTTCTTC.

The chain employs TRBV5-1 and TRBJ2-7; the match to TRBD2 covers 10 bases. CDR1 is SGHRS, CDR2 YFSETQ, per germline. The CDR3 extends over 17 amino acids. Losses at the gene ends were 4 bases for V and 2 bases for J; bases not matched to a gene: 12. Here the CDR3 reads CASSPVGLLAGTYEQYF. The CDR3 DNA is TGCGCCAGCAGCCCTGTTGGCCTACTAGCGGGAACCTACGAGCAGTACTTC.

About this clone: The final CDR3 position lacks the conserved phenylalanine or tryptophan, pointing to a likely read error. Because the CDR3's place on the DNA is in doubt, the DNA is left out and the CDR3 is given as listed by TCRdb. The chain uses TRBV28 and TRBJ2-7; the table's D call, TRBD2, was not checked against the DNA. The CDR3 sequence runs 11 residues, both termini included. The germline gives CDR1 MDHEN, CDR2 SYDVKM. CDR3 region: CASWGEGGLLI.

The chain is built from TRBV20-1 and TRBJ2-7; TRBD1 matches at 7 bases. The CDR3 is 11 amino acids. Germline CDR1 reads DFQATT; CDR2 reads SNEGSKA (reference sequence). Germline trimming cut 4 bases from V and 5 bases from J; bases unmatched to any gene: 2. The CDR3 protein is CSAIRGHEQYF. CDR3 bases: TGCAGTGCTATTAGGGGGCACGAGCAGTACTTC.

The chain has TRBV25-1 and TRBJ2-5; D is tentatively TRBD1 or TRBD2 (5 bases each). V shed 7 bases and J shed 2 bases, with 8 bases lying between them. CDR3 length: 12 residues. The germline V gene has CDR1 MGHDK and CDR2 SYGVNS. CDR3 nucleotides: TGTGCCAGCACGGGACCTCAAGAGACCCAGTACTTC. It is translated as CASTGPQETQYF.

This chain's CDR3 is CASRLGTGSSYEQYF. The CDR3 nucleotides are TGTGCCAGCAGGCTCGGGACAGGGAGCTCCTACGAGCAGTACTTC. The chain carries TRBV27 and TRBJ2-5; 9 nucleotides line up with TRBD1. Matching the DNA end better, TRBJ2-7 makes the J call doubtful. The germline V gene has CDR1 MNHEY and CDR2 SMNVEV (reference sequence). CDR3 size: 15 residues.

This chain links TRBV7-9 with TRBJ1-2; a weak D match, TRBD1 (6 bases). V was clipped by 5 bases and J by 11 bases, with 15 bases between them. The CDR3 sequence is 12 residues long. From germline, CDR1 is SEHNR and CDR2 FQNEAQ (reference sequence). The CDR3 DNA is TGTGCCAGCAGCAGTACAGGGTTTGGATACACCTTC. Translated: CASSSTGFGYTF.

J is TRBJ2-3 and V is TRBV4-1; 9 bases map to TRBD1. The CDR3 length is 14 residues. J was trimmed by 5 bases and V by 1 base; bases with no gene match: 1. The V gene's germline CDR1 is MGHRA and CDR2 YSYEKL. The CDR3 region is CASSQGTGVDTQYF. The CDR3 DNA is TGCGCCAGCAGCCAAGGGACAGGGGTAGATACGCAGTATTTT.

This clone showed up just a few times. The chain is built from TRBV28 and TRBJ1-2; no reliable D call. CDR3 size: 16 residues. Germline CDR1 MDHEN, CDR2 SYDVKM. Between the trimmed V and J ends, which lost 7 bases and 0 bases, there was a span of 18 bases. CDR3 sequence reads: CASTHSAGEANYGYTF. CDR3 sequence (DNA): TGTGCCAGCACCCACTCGGCAGGAGAAGCTAACTATGGCTACACCTTC.

On this clone: Distinct nucleotide sequences in the sample also encode this CDR3. The V and J genes are TRBV20-1 and TRBJ2-1; D uncertain. Germline CDR1 is DFQATT and CDR2 is SNEGSKA (reference sequence). V was trimmed by 4 bases and J by 7 bases, leaving 5 bases between them. The length of the CDR3 is 10 residues. The CDR3 loop reads CSAKGNEQFF. The CDR3 region has the DNA TGCAGTGCTAAAGGGAATGAGCAGTTCTTC.

In DNA form, the CDR3 reads TGTGCCAGCAGCTTGGGCGCACCCCAAGAGACCCAGTACTTC. Encoded protein: CASSLGAPQETQYF. The chain combines TRBV5-4 with TRBJ2-5; D remains unclear. The CDR3 has 14 amino acids. V lost 0 bases and J lost 1, with 7 bases in between. Per the germline V gene, CDR1 is SGHNT and CDR2 is YYREEE (reference sequence).

The CDR3 loop is CASSVLGVETQYF. The CDR3 nucleotides read TGTGCCAGCAGTGTGTTGGGGGTTGAGACCCAGTACTTC. This chain connects TRBV2 to TRBJ2-5; D is perhaps TRBD1 or TRBD2 (5 bases each). The V end was cut by 4 bases, the J end by 5 bases, with 11 bases between. This CDR3 contains 13 residues. Germline V gene data show CDR1 as SNHLY and CDR2 as FYNNEI.